The TCR beta chain under discussion was sequenced for a study of blood T cell repertoires in COVID-19. Per the study methods: Nucleated cell number was recorded as an estimate derived from reference gene primer amplification. Clones were sequenced by immunoSEQ multiplex PCR, and TCRdb holds only the in-frame ones, with some missing. That table supplies the V and J calls and clone size; D and trimming were determined from the DNA. The sample has about 180,000 clones, almost 85% seen once. The CDR3 consists of 16 residues. Germline CDR1 reads LNHDA; CDR2 reads SQIVND (reference sequence). The trim removed 7 bases at V and 4 bases at J, leaving 10 bases unmatched.

The specimen was peripheral blood. V gene TRBV19 combines with J gene TRBJ2-5, with 12 bases aligning to TRBD2. The clonotype was recovered from a man between 18 and 29 years old with active or convalescent COVID-19. The CDR3 region is CASKSVTSGSRETQYF. The CDR3 DNA follows: TGTGCCAGTAAAAGCGTGACTAGCGGGAGTAGAGAGACCCAGTACTTC.